The TCR beta chain under discussion was sequenced for a study of beta chain features in type 1 diabetes. The overall study: Examination spanned roughly 110 million sorted cells from all samples.

This clone was picked up a small number of times. Its specificity is not known. About 120 mL of blood, on average, came from one heparinised draw per donor. The whole isolated RNA underwent reverse transcription, so sequencing captured expressed TCRB transcripts. Measured with immunoSEQ multiplex PCR; TCRdb has only the in-frame clones, and not every one. This sample has over 200,000 clones, with roughly 10% found just once. Whole-study findings and limits: All four CD4+ subsets from Type 1 diabetes patients carried moderately but significantly shorter TCRB CDR3s. It was possible that PCR favored shorter templates, equally so in patients and controls.

V was pared by 1 base and J by 7 bases, with 6 bases between. There are 12 residues in the CDR3. Per the germline V gene, CDR1 is SGHNT and CDR2 is YYREEE (reference sequence). The sample comprised naive CD4+ T cells from blood. The rearrangement joins TRBV5-4 to TRBJ2-1; no firm D call. The TCR comes from a young man with type 1 diabetes. The CDR3 spells CASSLRVNEQFF. CDR3 nucleotide sequence: TGTGCCAGCAGCTTGCGGGTGAATGAGCAGTTCTTC.